The 22 T cell receptor beta chains in this list originate from one sample, sequenced in a study of memory CD4+ T cells and cytomegalovirus serostatus. The table came from immunoSEQ multiplex PCR; TCRdb's copy has only in-frame clones and leaves some out. Of roughly 76,000 clones detected, roughly 80% appear once; the ten largest clones hold roughly 2.6%. Single viable CD3+CD4+CD8-CD45RO+ cells were sorted as the memory CD4+ T cells. The sample comprised memory CD4+ T cells from blood. The receptors were gathered from an adult in good health and CMV-seropositive.

The rearrangement links TRBV7-2 to TRBJ2-2; tentative D call: TRBD2 (6 bases). Per germline, CDR1 SGHTA and CDR2 FQGNSA. Trimming removed 3 bases from V and 5 bases from J, with 13 bases in between. The CDR3 is made up of 15 amino acids. The CDR3 protein is CASSFGAGMTGELFF. The CDR3 coding sequence is TGTGCCAGCAGCTTTGGGGCGGGGATGACCGGGGAGCTGTTTTTT.

The chain combines TRBV5-1 with TRBJ1-2, with 8 bases lining up with TRBD1. With V trimmed by 0 bases and J by 4 bases, 2 bases remained unmatched. The CDR3 is made up of 14 amino acids. Germline CDR1 reads SGHRS; CDR2 reads YFSETQ. Here the CDR3 reads CASSLDRGAYGYTF. CDR3 nucleotides: TGCGCCAGCAGCTTGGACAGGGGGGCCTATGGCTACACCTTC.

V usage is TRBV5-1 and J usage is TRBJ2-1; 8 bases are a match to TRBD1. Germline V gene sequence: CDR1 SGHRS, CDR2 YFSETQ. With 9 bases clipped from V and 4 bases from J, the junction kept 9 bases outside the gene matches. The CDR3 contains 14 residues. DNA for the CDR3: TGCGCCACCGCGACAGGGGAGCCTTACAATGAGCAGTTCTTC. Protein: CATATGEPYNEQFF.

The V call is TRBV28, the J call TRBJ2-1, with a weak D call TRBD2 (6 bases). Germline V gene sequence: CDR1 MDHEN, CDR2 SYDVKM. The CDR3 runs 14 residues. V gave up 6 bases and J gave up 3 bases, with 12 bases separating them. CDR3 residues: CASSPVGGYNEQFF. DNA of the CDR3: TGTGCCAGCAGCCCTGTGGGGGGCTACAATGAGCAGTTCTTC.

The rearrangement links TRBV2 to TRBJ1-4; D is unclear. V gave up 6 bases and J gave up 4 bases, with 12 bases separating them. This CDR3 region has 14 residues. Germline assignment: CDR1 SNHLY and CDR2 FYNNEI. The CDR3 bases are TGTGCCAGCAGCCCCAGACGGATTAATGAAAAACTGTTTTTT. Translation: CASSPRRINEKLFF.

This chain joins TRBV4-3 and TRBJ1-5; tentative D call: TRBD1 (5 bases). Germline loops: CDR1 LGHNA, CDR2 YSLEER. This CDR3 comprises 15 residues. V lost 3 bases and J 1 base, leaving 10 bases between the germline ends. The CDR3 reads CASSQDRDSNQPQHF. CDR3 nucleotides: TGCGCCAGCAGCCAGGACCGGGACAGCAATCAGCCCCAGCATTTT.

This chain joins TRBV29-1 and TRBJ2-1; 7 bases match TRBD1. The germline V gene encodes CDR1 SQVTM and CDR2 ANQGSEA. The CDR3 covers 12 residues. V lost 6 bases to trimming and J lost 12 bases; unmatched junction nucleotides: 11. CDR3 in DNA: TGCAGCGTCCGCCGCGACAGGGATTGGCAGTTCTTC. It translates to CSVRRDRDWQFF.

The J gene is TRBJ1-1, the V gene TRBV12-5; D not certain. V was clipped by 1 base and J by 10 bases, with 10 bases between them. This CDR3 is built from 12 residues. Germline V gene lookup returns CDR1 LGHNT and CDR2 FRNRAP. This CDR3 reads CASGLDPPGAFF. The CDR3 DNA reads TGTGCTAGTGGTTTGGACCCCCCCGGAGCTTTCTTT.

The chain recombines TRBV15 with TRBJ2-5, with 8 bases aligning to TRBD2. Germline lookup yields CDR1 LNHNV and CDR2 YYDKDF (reference sequence). This CDR3 comprises 15 residues. With 5 bases clipped from V and 5 bases from J, the junction kept 10 bases outside the gene matches. The CDR3 loop reads CATSSGGGPGETQYF. CDR3 in DNA: TGTGCCACCAGCTCTGGCGGGGGGCCCGGGGAGACCCAGTACTTC.

V and J are TRBV12-5 and TRBJ2-1; tentatively, D is TRBD2 (6 bases). This CDR3 has 12 residues. The ends were cut back, 3 bases at V and 10 bases at J, with 10 bases in the middle. Germline V gene sequence: CDR1 LGHNT, CDR2 FRNRAP. The CDR3 loop reads CASGFLGGEQFF. The DNA for the CDR3 is TGTGCTAGTGGTTTCCTCGGGGGAGAGCAGTTCTTC.

This clone appeared a few times. The chain recombines TRBV11-2 with TRBJ2-2; 13 nucleotides line up with TRBD2. Germline assignment: CDR1 SGHAT and CDR2 FQNNGV. With V trimmed by 5 bases and J by 5 bases, 5 bases remained unmatched. CDR3 length: 16 residues. CDR3 residues: CASSPGTSGKTGELFF. As DNA, the CDR3 is TGTGCCAGCAGCCCAGGGACTAGCGGGAAGACCGGGGAGCTGTTTTTT.

The DNA of the CDR3 is TGTGCCAGCAGCTTCAATACCTGGAACACTGAAGCTTTCTTT. It yields the protein CASSFNTWNTEAFF. This sequence joins TRBV5-6 and TRBJ1-1; D call uncertain. Germline CDR1 is SGHDT and CDR2 is YYEEEE. Trimming removed 2 bases from V and 1 base from J, with 9 bases in between. The CDR3 covers 14 residues.

This clone has only one observation. The V and J genes are TRBV18 and TRBJ1-2; D uncertain. V gave up 3 bases and J gave up 6 bases, with 11 bases separating them. CDR3 length: 13 residues. Germline lookup yields CDR1 KGHSH and CDR2 LQKENI. The CDR3 loop is CASSPDTRDGYTF. The DNA for the CDR3 is TGTGCCAGCTCACCCGATACTAGAGATGGCTACACCTTC.

The V and J genes are TRBV6-7 and TRBJ2-7; D tentatively fits TRBD1 or TRBD2 (5 bases each). TRBV6-7 is classed as an ORF, of uncertain function. The CDR3 contains 16 residues. Deletions cut 2 bases from V and 10 bases from J, with 24 bases between. CDR3 residues: CASSYPEVLIQGRQYV. The CDR3 DNA is TGTGCCAGCAGTTACCCGGAGGTTTTGATTCAGGGACGACAGTACGTC.

This sequence joins TRBV5-4 and TRBJ2-1; a weak D match, TRBD2 (6 bases). V lost 3 bases, J lost 6 bases, and 16 bases lay in between. Germline CDR1 reads SGHNT; CDR2 reads YYREEE (reference sequence). There are 15 residues in the CDR3. CDR3 loop: CASSSPPGLPNEQFF. The DNA for the CDR3 is TGTGCCAGCAGCTCACCTCCGGGACTTCCCAATGAGCAGTTCTTC. Complete variable domain (other parts from reference TRBV5-4 and TRBJ2-1): ETGVTQSPTHLIKTRGQQVTLRCSSQSGHNTVSWYQQALGQGPQFIFQYYREEENGRGNFPPRFSGLQFPNYSSELNVNALELDDSALYLCASSSPPGLPNEQFFGPGTRLTVL.

The V gene is TRBV29-1, the J gene TRBJ1-2; no definite D call. With 4 bases removed from V and 4 bases from J, the gap between germline ends came to 13 bases. Germline V CDR1 and CDR2: SQVTM, ANQGSEA. CDR3 length: 13 amino acids. The CDR3 DNA follows: TGCAGCGTTGGTCTGGGCAGATCCTATGGCTACACCTTC. Its protein product is CSVGLGRSYGYTF.

The rearrangement uses TRBV5-1 and TRBJ1-2; 9 nucleotides match TRBD1. V lost 0 bases to trimming and J lost 5 bases; unmatched junction nucleotides: 11. Germline V lookup: CDR1 SGHRS, CDR2 YFSETQ. The CDR3 contains 17 residues. CDR3 in amino acids: CASSLAGGGGTGYGYTF. The CDR3 nucleotides read TGCGCCAGCAGCTTGGCCGGCGGCGGGGGGACAGGGTATGGCTACACCTTC. The complete variable domain, with remaining parts taken from reference TRBV5-1 and TRBJ1-2, reads KAGVTQTPRYLIKTRGQQVTLSCSPISGHRSVSWYQQTPGQGLQFLFEYFSETQRNKGNFPGRFSGRQFSNSRSEMNVSTLELGDSALYLCASSLAGGGGTGYGYTFGSGTRLTVV.

The gene calls are TRBV10-2 and TRBJ1-1; 8 nucleotides align to TRBD1. Germline trimming cut 8 bases from V and 6 bases from J; bases unmatched to any gene: 8. Germline V gene data show CDR1 as WSHSY and CDR2 as SAAADI. CDR3 length equals 13 residues. As DNA, the CDR3 is TGCGCCAGCTCCCGGACAGGGCGAGCTGAAGCTTTCTTT. Protein product: CASSRTGRAEAFF.

The V and J genes are TRBV5-6 and TRBJ2-3, with D possibly called TRBD1 or TRBD2 (6 bases each). V was shortened by 3 bases and J by 3 bases, with 14 bases between the two germline ends. Germline CDR1 reads SGHDT; CDR2 reads YYEEEE. The CDR3 runs 15 residues. The CDR3 is CASSSPTRGTDTQYF. The CDR3 DNA sequence: TGTGCCAGCAGCTCCCCGACTAGGGGGACAGATACGCAGTATTTT.

V gene TRBV19 combines with J gene TRBJ1-1; 9 bases fit TRBD1. Germline CDR1 and CDR2: LNHDA and SQIVND (reference sequence). Unmatched junction bases numbered 3, after V lost 5 bases and J lost 5 bases. The CDR3 runs to 13 residues. CDR3 sequence (DNA): TGTGCCAGTAGTGGGACAGGGCAAACTGAAGCTTTCTTT. Protein sequence: CASSGTGQTEAFF.

The chain is built from TRBV30 and TRBJ1-1; D may be TRBD1 (6 bases). The CDR3 spans 13 residues. V was cut by 2 bases and J by 3 bases, with 10 bases left in between. From germline, CDR1 is GTSNPN and CDR2 SVGIG (reference sequence). In DNA form, the CDR3 reads TGTGCCTGGAGTTCGGACAGCTACACTGAAGCTTTCTTT. Amino acid sequence: CAWSSDSYTEAFF.

The V gene is TRBV11-3, the J gene TRBJ2-1; 14 positions agree with TRBD2. The germline CDR1 and CDR2 sequences are SGHNT and YENEEA. V lost 0 bases and J lost 9; bases outside the gene matches: 1. The CDR3 length is 15 residues. CDR3 in DNA: TGTGCCAGCAGCTTAGAGGGACTAGCGGGAGCTGAGCAGTTCTTC. It codes for CASSLEGLAGAEQFF.